The 27 T cell receptor beta chains below come from one sample, sequenced in a study of blood T cell repertoires in COVID-19. Sequencing used immunoSEQ multiplex PCR; TCRdb keeps in-frame clones, though not all of them. Of about 310,000 clones listed, around 90% are singletons. Sequencing was performed on peripheral blood. Every receptor here comes from a woman in her forties with COVID-19, enrolled during active disease.

Points on this clone: Other DNA sequences in this specimen translate into the identical CDR3. The rearrangement links TRBV9 to TRBJ1-2; 11 bases fit TRBD1. CDR1 is SGDLS and CDR2 is YYNGEE in the germline V gene. CDR3 length equals 15 residues. Germline trimming cut 0 bases from V and 2 bases from J; bases unmatched to any gene: 0. In DNA form, the CDR3 reads TGTGCCAGCAGCGTAGGGACAGGGGGCAACTATGGCTACACCTTC. Translated, it gives CASSVGTGGNYGYTF.

This chain joins TRBV5-1 and TRBJ2-1; TRBD1 matches 9 bases. Germline V gene sequence: CDR1 SGHRS, CDR2 YFSETQ. This CDR3 is 15 amino acids long. Losses at the gene ends were 4 bases for V and 5 bases for J; bases not matched to a gene: 7. CDR3 sequence reads: CASSPGTGSDNEQFF. In nucleotides, the CDR3 is TGCGCCAGCAGCCCAGGGACAGGGTCGGACAATGAGCAGTTCTTC.

The chain recombines TRBV9 with TRBJ1-4; 7 bases align to TRBD1. Germline CDR1 SGDLS, CDR2 YYNGEE. V shed 0 bases and J 10 bases; nucleotides not matched to a gene: 6. CDR3 length equals 14 residues. CDR3 coding DNA: TGTGCCAGCAGCGTAGGGCAGGGGGATGTAAAACTGTTTTTT. Amino acids: CASSVGQGDVKLFF.

The chain combines TRBV19 with TRBJ2-5; tentative D call: TRBD1 (5 bases). The CDR3 runs 13 residues. V was shortened by 6 bases and J by 5 bases, with 13 bases between the two germline ends. The germline gives CDR1 LNHDA, CDR2 SQIVND (reference sequence). The CDR3 DNA reads TGTGCCAGTAGCCAGGGCTTGCAGGAGACCCAGTACTTC. Translation: CASSQGLQETQYF.

This chain joins TRBV27 and TRBJ2-1; a possible D gene is TRBD2 (6 bases). This CDR3 is built from 13 residues. V lost 7 bases and J lost 15, with 22 bases in between. The germline V gene has CDR1 MNHEY and CDR2 SMNVEV (reference sequence). The CDR3 region has the DNA TGTGCCAGCACCTCTGGGGGACTCAACCCAAGGTTCTTC. This codes for CASTSGGLNPRFF.

The chain links TRBV7-6 to TRBJ1-3, with D possibly matching TRBD1 (5 bases). The germline CDR1 and CDR2 sequences are SGHVS and FNYEAQ. CDR3 length equals 15 residues. The V end was cut by 1 base, the J end by 2 bases, with 9 bases between. CDR3 bases: TGTGCCAGCAGCTTAGTCTCAGGGACTGGAAACACCATATATTTT. This translates into CASSLVSGTGNTIYF.

The chain has TRBV5-1 and TRBJ2-1; D ambiguous. Trimming cost V 2 bases and J 5 bases, with 5 bases left between them. This CDR3 comprises 12 residues. Germline V gene lookup returns CDR1 SGHRS and CDR2 YFSETQ. DNA of the CDR3: TGCGCCAGCAGCTTAGGAGACAATGAGCAGTTCTTC. Amino acids: CASSLGDNEQFF.

This rearrangement joins TRBV6-6 to TRBJ1-6; D is uncertain. V was clipped by 6 bases and J by 0 bases, with 6 bases between them. The germline V gene encodes CDR1 MNHNY and CDR2 SVGAGI (reference sequence). This CDR3 has 14 residues. As DNA, the CDR3 is TGTGCCAGCAGGGAGAGCTCCTATAATTCACCCCTCCACTTT. Translating it yields CASRESSYNSPLHF.

The chain uses TRBV5-5 and TRBJ2-3, with D possibly matching TRBD1 (8 bases). The CDR3 length is 19 residues. The germline gives CDR1 SGHKS, CDR2 YYEKEE (reference sequence). Trimming took 0 bases from V and 6 from J, leaving 26 bases between them. This chain's CDR3 is CASSLAGTGAGIPRDTQYF. CDR3 sequence (DNA): TGTGCCAGCAGCTTGGCCGGGACAGGAGCGGGGATTCCTCGGGATACGCAGTATTTT.

The J gene is TRBJ1-4, the V gene TRBV6-2 or TRBV6-3; 8 nucleotides align to TRBD1. The CDR3 sequence is 14 residues long. CDR1 is MNHEY, CDR2 SVGEGT, per germline. Unmatched junction bases numbered 7, after V lost 5 bases and J lost 8 bases. The CDR3 sequence: CASSQRTGSEKLFF. Here the CDR3 DNA reads TGTGCCAGCAGTCAACGGACAGGGTCGGAAAAACTGTTTTTT.

The chain joins TRBV27 to TRBJ2-4; no definite D call. Germline V gene sequence: CDR1 MNHEY, CDR2 SMNVEV (reference sequence). With 5 bases removed from V and 0 bases from J, the gap between germline ends came to 11 bases. The CDR3 spans 15 residues. The CDR3 region is CASSAADSAKNIQYF. CDR3 coding DNA: TGTGCCAGCAGTGCGGCAGACTCAGCCAAAAACATTCAGTACTTC.

About this clone: It is unclear where the CDR3 begins or ends on the DNA, so no DNA is shown, and the CDR3 is as TCRdb lists it. This chain joins TRBV6-6 and TRBJ1-6. CDR1 is MNHNY and CDR2 is SVGAGI in the germline V gene (reference sequence). The CDR3 comprises 14 residues, both ends counted. CDR3 region: CASSSSGEGSPLHF.

The chain recombines TRBV6-5 with TRBJ2-2, with D possibly matching TRBD1 (6 bases). Germline V CDR1 and CDR2: MNHEY, SVGAGI. This CDR3 region has 14 residues. Trimming cost V 6 bases and J 1 base, with 9 bases left between them. CDR3 nucleotide sequence: TGTGCCAGCAGCTCGGACAGGAACACCGGGGAGCTGTTTTTT. It is translated as CASSSDRNTGELFF.

This clone was observed a handful of times. J is TRBJ1-5 and V is TRBV6-2 or TRBV6-3, with 8 positions matching TRBD1. CDR3 size: 15 residues. The junction had 5 bases not matched to a gene; V was cut back by 4 bases and J by 3 bases. CDR1 and CDR2 (germline): MNHEY, SVGEGT. The CDR3, as DNA: TGTGCCAGCAGTTCCTGGACAGGGTTCAATCAGCCCCAGCATTTT. This encodes CASSSWTGFNQPQHF.

The chain couples TRBV7-9 to TRBJ1-4, with 7 bases matching TRBD1. Germline CDR1 is SEHNR and CDR2 is FQNEAQ (reference sequence). The junction had 7 bases not matched to a gene; V was cut back by 4 bases and J by 5 bases. The CDR3 runs to 15 residues. The CDR3 loop is CASSSRGTANEKLFF. CDR3 coding DNA: TGTGCCAGCAGCTCAAGGGGGACAGCCAATGAAAAACTGTTTTTT.

The rearrangement links TRBV5-6 to TRBJ2-3; TRBD2 matches at 10 bases. The CDR3 sequence is 14 residues long. The junction had 10 bases not matched to a gene; V was cut back by 5 bases and J by 10 bases. The germline V gene encodes CDR1 SGHDT and CDR2 YYEEEE. The CDR3 protein is CASRPGLALGAQYF. The CDR3 coding sequence is TGTGCCAGCAGACCGGGACTAGCGTTAGGTGCGCAGTATTTT. The full variable domain, in which reference TRBV5-6 and TRBJ2-3 provide the parts outside the CDR3, is DAGVTQSPTHLIKTRGQQVTLRCSPKSGHDTVSWYQQALGQGPQFIFQYYEEEERQRGNFPDRFSGHQFPNYSSELNVNALLLGDSALYLCASRPGLALGAQYFGPGTRLTVL.

A note on this clone: This specimen includes other DNA sequences encoding the same CDR3. The chain uses TRBV9 and TRBJ1-2; D is possibly TRBD1 (5 bases). Per the germline V gene, CDR1 is SGDLS and CDR2 is YYNGEE. There are 14 residues in the CDR3. Trimming shortened V by 0 bases and J by 1 base, and 7 bases separated the two germline ends. CDR3 DNA: TGTGCCAGCAGCGTAGGGCAGGGTAACTATGGCTACACCTTC. This gives the protein CASSVGQGNYGYTF.

This chain uses TRBV7-2 with TRBJ2-5; tentatively, D is TRBD2 (6 bases). The V and J ends lost 2 bases and 0 bases respectively, with 7 bases between them. In germline, CDR1 is SGHTA, CDR2 FQGNSA. This CDR3 comprises 14 residues. CDR3 coding DNA: TGTGCCAGCAGCTTACGGGGGAACCAAGAGACCCAGTACTTC. This sequence encodes CASSLRGNQETQYF.

In nucleotides, the CDR3 is TGCGCCAGCAGCTTACAGGACAGACAAGAGACCCAGTACTTC. Translation: CASSLQDRQETQYF. The chain has TRBV5-1 and TRBJ2-5; a weak D match, TRBD1 (6 bases). Germline V gene lookup returns CDR1 SGHRS and CDR2 YFSETQ. V was clipped by 2 bases and J by 2 bases, with 10 bases between them. This CDR3 is built from 14 residues.

The rearrangement uses TRBV7-2 and TRBJ2-5; TRBD2 aligns across 9 bases. The germline V gene has CDR1 SGHTA and CDR2 FQGNSA. CDR3 length: 19 amino acids. V dropped 0 bases and J dropped 0; count of bases not matched to a gene: 11. The CDR3 nucleotides read TGTGCCAGCAGCTTAGCGAGGGCAGCGGGGGGCCGAAACCAAGAGACCCAGTACTTC. Its protein is CASSLARAAGGRNQETQYF.

This clone has a single count. The V and J genes are TRBV6-2 or TRBV6-3 and TRBJ2-2; 10 positions match TRBD1. The CDR3 has 16 residues. Germline trimming cut 4 bases from V and 4 bases from J; bases unmatched to any gene: 6. CDR1 is MNHEY and CDR2 is SVGEGT in the germline V gene. Here the CDR3 reads CASSSRRQGATGELFF. The CDR3 DNA is TGTGCCAGCAGTTCCCGTCGACAGGGGGCCACCGGGGAGCTGTTTTTT.

This chain's CDR3 is CASSYHAAGSNTEAFF. DNA of the CDR3: TGTGCCAGCAGTTACCATGCTGCAGGCTCAAACACTGAAGCTTTCTTT. This chain joins TRBV6-2 or TRBV6-3 and TRBJ1-1; D not resolved. CDR1 is MNHEY and CDR2 is SVGEGT in the germline V gene. Trimming shortened V by 2 bases and J by 2 bases, and 15 bases separated the two germline ends. The CDR3 runs 16 residues.

In this sample, this clone turned up a few times. V gene TRBV11-2 combines with J gene TRBJ1-4; no firm D call. Germline CDR1 is SGHAT and CDR2 is FQNNGV. Trimming left V 5 bases short and J 6 bases short, with 16 bases between. This CDR3 contains 15 residues. The CDR3: CASSQTGRVHEKLFF. In DNA, the CDR3 is TGTGCCAGCAGCCAAACGGGAAGGGTACATGAAAAACTGTTTTTT. Full variable domain (rest looked up from reference TRBV11-2 and TRBJ1-4): EAGVAQSPRYKIIEKRQSVAFWCNPISGHATLYWYQQILGQGPKLLIQFQNNGVVDDSQLPKDRFSAERLKGVDSTLKIQPAKLEDSAVYLCASSQTGRVHEKLFFGSGTQLSVL.

The chain has TRBV10-3 and TRBJ2-1; 11 bases map to TRBD2. The CDR3 extends over 15 amino acids. CDR1 and CDR2 from the germline V gene are ENHRY and SYGVKD. The junction had 4 bases not matched to a gene; V was cut back by 6 bases and J by 3 bases. For the CDR3, the DNA is TGTGCCATCAGCCCGACTAGCGGGGACTACAATGAGCAGTTCTTC. This translates into CAISPTSGDYNEQFF.

This chain joins TRBV10-3 and TRBJ1-2; TRBD1 aligns across 10 bases. V lost 6 bases and J lost 4; bases outside the gene matches: 5. Germline V gives CDR1 ENHRY, CDR2 SYGVKD. This CDR3 contains 14 residues. The CDR3 reads CAISGTGAAYGYTF. For the CDR3, the DNA is TGTGCCATCAGCGGGACAGGGGCTGCCTATGGCTACACCTTC.

The J gene is TRBJ2-2, the V gene TRBV29-1; unclear D gene. The CDR3 is made up of 13 amino acids. Germline V lookup: CDR1 SQVTM, CDR2 ANQGSEA. Trimming cost V 4 bases and J 4 bases, with 10 bases left between them. The CDR3 DNA follows: TGCAGCGTTGTTTCCGAGAGCACCGGGGAGCTGTTTTTT. Translated: CSVVSESTGELFF.

The chain joins TRBV18 to TRBJ2-5, with D perhaps TRBD1 (5 bases). This CDR3 region has 15 residues. V lost 0 bases to trimming and J lost 5 bases, with 13 bases between them. In germline, CDR1 is KGHSH, CDR2 LQKENI. CDR3 sequence (DNA): TGTGCCAGCTCACCACCGATAACAGGCGGCGAGACCCAGTACTTC. This sequence encodes CASSPPITGGETQYF.